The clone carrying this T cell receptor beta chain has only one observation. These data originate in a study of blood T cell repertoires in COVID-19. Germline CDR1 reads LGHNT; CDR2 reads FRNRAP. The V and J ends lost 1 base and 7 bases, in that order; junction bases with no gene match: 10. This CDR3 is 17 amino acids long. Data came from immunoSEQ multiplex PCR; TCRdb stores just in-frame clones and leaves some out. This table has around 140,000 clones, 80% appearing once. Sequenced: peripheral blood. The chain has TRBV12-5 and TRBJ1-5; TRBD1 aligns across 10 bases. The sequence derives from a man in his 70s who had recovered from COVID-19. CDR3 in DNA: TGTGCTAGTGGTTTGGGCCTCGGCCGGGACAGGGGCCAGCCCCAGCATTTT. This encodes CASGLGLGRDRGQPQHF.